Listed here are 26 T cell receptor beta chains from one sample, sequenced in a study of CD4 T cells in relation to SARS-CoV-2 and coronaviruses. Assay used: immunoSEQ multiplex PCR; TCRdb lists only in-frame clones, some missing. The repertoire consists of some 65,000 clones, with over 70% occurring once and the leading ten covering 1.5% to 2%. Before the COVID-19 pandemic, during about 2011-2019, CD4+ T cells were taken from unexposed donors. The sample was memory CD4+ T cells from PBMCs. These receptors came from a human donor in good health.

Here the CDR3 DNA reads TGTGCCAGCAGCGTAGGCCCCAGGTTCACCGGGGAGCTGTTTTTT. Protein sequence: CASSVGPRFTGELFF. J is TRBJ2-2 and V is TRBV9, with D uncertain. Per germline, CDR1 SGDLS and CDR2 YYNGEE. V lost 0 bases to trimming and J lost 4 bases, with 10 bases between them. The CDR3 is 15 amino acids.

This chain uses TRBV4-2 with TRBJ2-3, with a weak D call TRBD1 (6 bases). Trimming removed 4 bases at V and 2 bases at J, with 13 bases between. CDR3 length equals 15 residues. Germline CDR1 is LGHNA and CDR2 is YNFKEQ. CDR3: CASSPGQIATDTQYF. CDR3 nucleotides: TGTGCCAGCAGCCCCGGACAGATCGCCACAGATACGCAGTATTTT.

A single count supports this clone. In DNA form, the CDR3 reads TGTGCCAGCAGCTCAGAGAGGGCCTATGGCTACACCTTC. The encoded protein is CASSSERAYGYTF. This chain uses TRBV5-4 with TRBJ1-2, with D hard to call. The length of the CDR3 is 13 residues. Germline CDR1 SGHNT, CDR2 YYREEE (reference sequence). Trimming shortened V by 3 bases and J by 4 bases, and 10 bases separated the two germline ends.

The chain carries TRBV5-1 and TRBJ2-1, with unresolved D. The CDR3 runs 15 residues. Germline V lookup: CDR1 SGHRS, CDR2 YFSETQ. V was cut by 0 bases and J by 0 bases, with 7 bases left in between. CDR3: CASSLEQTSYNEQFF. CDR3 coding DNA: TGCGCCAGCAGCTTGGAACAGACCTCCTACAATGAGCAGTTCTTC.

The chain carries TRBV7-2 and TRBJ1-5, with unresolved D. The CDR3 extends over 14 amino acids. Between the trimmed V and J ends, which lost 5 bases and 3 bases, there was a span of 11 bases. Germline-derived CDR1 and CDR2 are SGHTA and FQGNSA. CDR3 sequence: CASSEIQVNQPQHF. The CDR3 DNA is TGTGCCAGCAGCGAGATCCAGGTCAATCAGCCCCAGCATTTT.

V gene TRBV5-1 combines with J gene TRBJ2-3; 7 nucleotides match TRBD1. Germline V gene data show CDR1 as SGHRS and CDR2 as YFSETQ. The CDR3 spans 14 residues. J gave up 0 bases and V 4 bases, and 2 bases lay outside the gene matches. This CDR3 reads CASSPGQSTDTQYF. The CDR3 nucleotides read TGCGCCAGCAGCCCGGGACAGAGCACAGATACGCAGTATTTT.

V is TRBV5-6 and J is TRBJ1-1, with D perhaps TRBD1 (6 bases). This CDR3 is built from 14 residues. V was clipped by 8 bases and J by 4 bases, with 18 bases between them. Germline assignment: CDR1 SGHDT and CDR2 YYEEEE. DNA for the CDR3: TGTGCCAGTGGACCGCTTGGGGGCGGCACTGAAGCTTTCTTT. This sequence encodes CASGPLGGGTEAFF.

V and J are TRBV9 and TRBJ2-3; TRBD2 agrees at 9 bases. Looked up from germline, CDR1 is SGDLS and CDR2 is YYNGEE. This CDR3 region has 16 residues. With 4 bases clipped from V and 1 base from J, the junction kept 7 bases outside the gene matches. CDR3 DNA: TGTGCCAGCAGCATAATAGCGGGAGCGGGCACAGATACGCAGTATTTT. Translated: CASSIIAGAGTDTQYF.

The rearrangement joins TRBV4-2 to TRBJ1-1; TRBD1 agrees at 7 bases. The germline V gene has CDR1 LGHNA and CDR2 YNFKEQ. J lost 11 bases, V lost 4 bases, and 7 bases had no gene match. This CDR3 comprises 12 residues. The CDR3 loop reads CASSPGTEVAFF. CDR3 nucleotide sequence: TGTGCCAGCAGCCCTGGGACAGAGGTCGCTTTCTTT.

This clone was counted a single time. CDR3 in amino acids: CASSSEGSGASYNEQFF. For the CDR3, the DNA is TGTGCCAGCAGCTCCGAGGGGAGTGGGGCCTCCTACAATGAGCAGTTCTTC. This chain joins TRBV3-1 (or the pseudogene TRBV3-2) and TRBJ2-1; D may correspond to TRBD1 or TRBD2 (5 bases each). Germline CDR1 and CDR2: LGHDT and YNNKEL (reference sequence). There are 17 residues in the CDR3. Trimming left V 5 bases short and J 0 bases short, with 17 bases between.

The J gene is TRBJ2-7, the V gene TRBV2; TRBD2 agrees at 7 bases. The ends lost 4 bases at V and 2 bases at J; junction bases unmatched: 8. Germline loops: CDR1 SNHLY, CDR2 FYNNEI. The CDR3 runs to 15 residues. The CDR3 region has the DNA TGTGCCAGCAGTGGTCGCTGGACTAGACCCTACGAGCAGTACTTC. This encodes CASSGRWTRPYEQYF. Full variable domain (rest looked up from reference TRBV2 and TRBJ2-7): EPEVTQTPSHQVTQMGQEVILRCVPISNHLYFYWYRQILGQKVEFLVSFYNNEISEKSEIFDDQFSVERPDGSNFTLKIRSTKLEDSAMYFCASSGRWTRPYEQYFGPGTRLTVT.

The V call is TRBV29-1, the J call TRBJ1-1, with 9 nucleotides matching TRBD1. Germline trimming cut 5 bases from V and 3 bases from J; bases unmatched to any gene: 13. The CDR3 has 16 residues. CDR1 is SQVTM, CDR2 ANQGSEA, per germline. CDR3 in amino acids: CSVSKQGAQYDTEAFF. Here the CDR3 DNA reads TGCAGCGTTTCAAAACAGGGGGCCCAGTACGACACTGAAGCTTTCTTT.

The chain couples TRBV12-5 to TRBJ2-5, with 7 bases matching TRBD1. The V gene end was trimmed by 6 bases and the J gene end by 1 base; junction bases not matched to a gene: 5. Germline CDR1 reads LGHNT; CDR2 reads FRNRAP. The CDR3 is 14 residues long. CDR3 sequence (DNA): TGTGCTAGTGGACGGGACAGCACCCAAGAGACCCAGTACTTC. Amino acid sequence: CASGRDSTQETQYF.

The genes are TRBV19 and TRBJ2-5; TRBD2 agrees at 14 bases. V shed 6 bases and J 3 bases; nucleotides not matched to a gene: 9. The CDR3 has 17 amino acids. Germline V gene data show CDR1 as LNHDA and CDR2 as SQIVND (reference sequence). In DNA, the CDR3 is TGTGCCAGTAGGTGGAAGCCGGGACTAGCGGGGGAAGAGACCCAGTACTTC. The encoded protein is CASRWKPGLAGEETQYF. The variable domain in full, with the rest retrieved from reference TRBV19 and TRBJ2-5, is DGGITQSPKYLFRKEGQNVTLSCEQNLNHDAMYWYRQDPGQGLRLIYYSQIVNDFQKGDIAEGYSVSREKKESFPLTVTSAQKNPTAFYLCASRWKPGLAGEETQYFGPGTRLLVL.

This chain uses TRBV5-8 with TRBJ2-7; 7 nucleotides align to TRBD1. Trimming removed 2 bases from V and 3 bases from J; junction bases left unmatched: 11. CDR1 and CDR2 (germline): SGHTS, YDEGEE. The CDR3 totals 16 residues. CDR3 DNA sequence: TGTGCCAGCAGCTTTTTTCCGGGACAGAGAATCTACGAGCAGTACTTC. This codes for CASSFFPGQRIYEQYF.

The chain recombines TRBV14 with TRBJ2-7; D is unresolved. Germline V gene data show CDR1 as SGHDN and CDR2 as FVKESK. Trimming left V 4 bases short and J 0 bases short, with 13 bases between. The CDR3 runs 15 residues. As DNA, the CDR3 is TGTGCCAGCAGCCGAGGAGCCTACTACTCCTACGAGCAGTACTTC. Translation: CASSRGAYYSYEQYF.

In its sample, this clone is medium-sized (0.01 to 0.1%). The chain uses TRBV6-4 and TRBJ1-1; TRBD1 agrees at 9 bases. Per germline, CDR1 MRHNA and CDR2 SNTAGT. The V and J ends lost 6 bases and 11 bases, in that order; junction bases with no gene match: 13. The length of the CDR3 is 14 residues. The CDR3 here is CASSATPGQGSAFF. DNA of the CDR3: TGTGCCAGCAGCGCTACGCCGGGACAGGGTTCCGCTTTCTTT.

The chain recombines TRBV5-1 with TRBJ2-5; D unresolved. In germline, CDR1 is SGHRS, CDR2 YFSETQ. The V end was cut by 0 bases, the J end by 4 bases, with 4 bases between. The CDR3 has 12 residues. The CDR3 sequence is CASSLAGETQYF. CDR3 DNA: TGCGCCAGCAGCTTGGCCGGAGAGACCCAGTACTTC.

The V call is TRBV4-3, the J call TRBJ2-7; 7 nucleotides match TRBD1. After removal of 4 bases from V and 2 bases from J, the junction contained 8 bases not matched to a gene. Germline V CDR1 and CDR2: LGHNA, YSLEER. The CDR3 has 15 residues. CDR3 residues: CASSLEWQGAYEQYF. CDR3 nucleotide sequence: TGCGCCAGCAGCCTCGAGTGGCAGGGGGCCTACGAGCAGTACTTC.

The chain links TRBV19 to TRBJ1-1; D is undetermined. V lost 1 base, J lost 4 bases, and 10 bases lay in between. The CDR3 extends over 14 amino acids. Looked up from germline, CDR1 is LNHDA and CDR2 is SQIVND (reference sequence). CDR3 nucleotides: TGTGCCAGTAGTATAGTCGTAGGAGGCACTGAAGCTTTCTTT. Protein: CASSIVVGGTEAFF.

J is TRBJ1-2 and V is TRBV2; D gene unclear. V was clipped by 1 base and J by 3 bases, with 6 bases between them. The length of the CDR3 is 13 residues. Germline V gene lookup returns CDR1 SNHLY and CDR2 FYNNEI. DNA of the CDR3: TGTGCCAGCAGTGAAGGCAACTACTATGGCTACACCTTC. Residues: CASSEGNYYGYTF. The complete variable domain, with remaining parts taken from reference TRBV2 and TRBJ1-2, reads EPEVTQTPSHQVTQMGQEVILRCVPISNHLYFYWYRQILGQKVEFLVSFYNNEISEKSEIFDDQFSVERPDGSNFTLKIRSTKLEDSAMYFCASSEGNYYGYTFGSGTRLTVV.

This clone occurred once. The CDR3 sequence is CAGRQETNEKLFF. The CDR3 coding sequence is TGTGCCGGTCGACAGGAAACTAATGAAAAACTGTTTTTT. The chain has TRBV6-5 and TRBJ1-4, with a possible D match to TRBD1 (6 bases). There are 13 residues in the CDR3. From germline, CDR1 is MNHEY and CDR2 SVGAGI. Trimming took 11 bases from V and 1 from J, leaving 11 bases between them.

This chain links TRBV5-5 with TRBJ2-3, with no clear D. The CDR3 is 15 residues long. The V end lost 1 base, the J end lost 0 bases, and 9 bases lay between the germline ends. Germline values: CDR1 SGHKS, CDR2 YYEKEE (reference sequence). DNA of the CDR3: TGTGCCAGCAGCTTGCGGCAGGTGAGCACAGATACGCAGTATTTT. This codes for CASSLRQVSTDTQYF. Using reference TRBV5-5 and TRBJ2-3 for the parts outside the CDR3, the full variable domain is DAGVTQSPTHLIKTRGQQVTLRCSPISGHKSVSWYQQVLGQGPQFIFQYYEKEERGRGNFPDRFSARQFPNYSSELNVNALLLGDSALYLCASSLRQVSTDTQYFGPGTRLTVL.

CDR3 bases: TGTGCCAGCAGCCGCGTGGGAACTGAAGCTTTCTTT. Its translation is CASSRVGTEAFF. This chain joins TRBV5-4 and TRBJ1-1; no clear D gene. CDR3 length: 12 residues. Trimming cost V 4 bases and J 5 bases, with 9 bases left between them. Germline V gene data show CDR1 as SGHNT and CDR2 as YYREEE (reference sequence).

This rearrangement joins TRBV3-1 (or the pseudogene TRBV3-2) to TRBJ1-2, with 11 nucleotides matching TRBD1. With 0 bases clipped from V and 1 base from J, the junction kept 10 bases outside the gene matches. Germline V gives CDR1 LGHDT, CDR2 YNNKEL (reference sequence). The CDR3 runs 19 residues. CDR3 in DNA: TGTGCCAGCAGCCAAGATGCGACGTGGACAGGGGGCCTTAACTATGGCTACACCTTC. Its translation is CASSQDATWTGGLNYGYTF.

The rearrangement links TRBV19 to TRBJ1-1, with D unclear. V was shortened by 6 bases and J by 4 bases, with 12 bases between the two germline ends. The CDR3 covers 13 residues. From germline, CDR1 is LNHDA and CDR2 SQIVND (reference sequence). The CDR3 region is CASRTSIVTEAFF. As DNA, the CDR3 is TGTGCCAGTAGAACGAGTATAGTCACTGAAGCTTTCTTT.